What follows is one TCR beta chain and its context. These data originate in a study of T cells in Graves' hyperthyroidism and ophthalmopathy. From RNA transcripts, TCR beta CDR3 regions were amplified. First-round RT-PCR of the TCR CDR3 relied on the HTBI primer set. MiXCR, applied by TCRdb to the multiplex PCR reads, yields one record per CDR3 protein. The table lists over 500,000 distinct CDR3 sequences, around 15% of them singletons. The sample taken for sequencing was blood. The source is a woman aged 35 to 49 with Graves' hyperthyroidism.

CDR3 sequence (DNA): TGTGCCACCCAACCAGTTGGGGCCAACGTCCTGACTTTC. Amino acid sequence: CATQPVGANVLTF. V gene TRBV10-3 combines with J gene TRBJ2-6; D not resolved. The CDR3 loop spans 13 amino acids. V lost 10 bases, J lost 3 bases, and 10 bases lay in between. Germline CDR1 reads ENHRY; CDR2 reads SYGVKD.